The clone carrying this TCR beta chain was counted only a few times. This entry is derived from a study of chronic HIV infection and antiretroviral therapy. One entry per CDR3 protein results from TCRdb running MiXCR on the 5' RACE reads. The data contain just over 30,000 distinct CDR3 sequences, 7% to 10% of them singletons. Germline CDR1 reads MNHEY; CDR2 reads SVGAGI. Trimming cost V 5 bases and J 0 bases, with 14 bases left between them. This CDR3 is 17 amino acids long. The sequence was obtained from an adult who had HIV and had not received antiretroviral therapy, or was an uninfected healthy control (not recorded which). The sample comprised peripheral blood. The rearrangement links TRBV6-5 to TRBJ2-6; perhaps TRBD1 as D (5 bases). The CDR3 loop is CASSPGSGFSGANVLTF. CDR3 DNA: TGTGCCAGCAGTCCAGGGTCAGGGTTCTCTGGGGCCAACGTCCTGACTTTC.